Listed below are T cell receptor beta chains from one sample, sequenced in a study of CD8 T cells in ankylosing spondylitis. From the 5' RACE reads, TCRdb called clonotypes with MiXCR, one entry per CDR3 protein. The sample contains about 510,000 distinct CDR3 sequences, 5.3% of which appear only once. Sequences were obtained from blood, either unsorted or a sorted T cell fraction (not recorded which). The receptor set was obtained from a male donor with ankylosing spondylitis. CDR3s include the opening cysteine and the closing phenylalanine or tryptophan. The order of the fields is clone size, V gene, D gene, J gene, CDR3 protein, CDR3 DNA. A D gene is named only where the DNA matches it firmly. Size tells how often a clone was seen (once, few, many) or the class of an expanded clone, and some rows leave it out.

>few|TRBV20-1|TRBD2|TRBJ2-1
CSARDYWREKSWDEQFF
TGCAGTGCTAGAGATTATTGGCGGGAGAAGTCTTGGGATGAGCAGTTCTTC
>many|TRBV12-3/TRBV12-4|.|TRBJ1-1
CASSGERGYTEAFF
TGTGCCAGCAGCGGGGAGAGGGGGTACACTGAAGCTTTCTTT
>many|TRBV5-1|TRBD1|TRBJ2-5
CASSIGQGAKETQYF
TGCGCCAGCAGCATCGGACAGGGGGCTAAAGAGACCCAGTACTTC
>few|TRBV20-1|.|TRBJ2-3
CSALDFIRTDTQYF
TGCAGTGCTCTCGACTTCATACGGACAGATACGCAGTATTTT
>.|TRBV5-1|.|TRBJ2-2
CTSSLVHSANTGELFF
TGCACCAGCAGCTTGGTCCACAGCGCGAACACCGGGGAGCTGTTTTTT
>many|TRBV6-1|TRBD1|TRBJ2-7
CASSHGQGPYEQYF
TGTGCCAGCAGCCACGGACAGGGCCCCTACGAGCAGTACTTC
>many|TRBV6-2/TRBV6-3|.|TRBJ2-7
CASSYPVSYEQYF
TGTGCCAGCAGTTACCCCGTCTCCTACGAGCAGTACTTC
>many|TRBV28|.|TRBJ2-7
CASTSERHSPNVEQYF
TGTGCCAGCACTTCTGAGCGGCACTCCCCCAACGTCGAGCAGTACTTC
>.|TRBV11-2|.|TRBJ2-7
CASSLAAGLYEQYF
TGTGCCAGCAGCTTAGCAGCGGGCCTCTACGAGCAGTACTTC
>many|TRBV4-2|.|TRBJ1-2
CASSQEWDTGARNGYTF
TGTGCCAGCAGCCAAGAATGGGACACGGGGGCGCGTAATGGCTACACCTTC
>many|TRBV15|.|TRBJ2-7
CATRRGGNYEQYF
TGTGCCACCAGGCGTGGAGGTAATTACGAGCAGTACTTC
>many|TRBV14|TRBD1|TRBJ2-7
CASSQGIVIDRGPLEQYF
TGTGCCAGCAGCCAAGGGATCGTGATAGACAGGGGGCCCCTCGAGCAGTACTTC
>many|TRBV7-9|.|TRBJ2-7
CASSQRGQGRYEQYF
TGTGCCAGCAGCCAGCGGGGTCAGGGGAGGTACGAGCAGTACTTC
>many|TRBV24-1|.|TRBJ2-1
CATSDPISGEQAGSYNEQFF
TGTGCCACCAGTGATCCGATTTCGGGAGAACAAGCGGGCTCCTACAATGAGCAGTTCTTC
>many|TRBV5-4|.|TRBJ2-3
CASSLEVAADTQYF
TGTGCCAGCAGCTTGGAGGTAGCGGCAGATACGCAGTATTTT
>few|TRBV27|TRBD2|TRBJ2-1
CASSPTSGRNSYNEQFF
TGTGCCAGCAGCCCCACTAGCGGGAGGAACTCCTACAATGAGCAGTTCTTC
>.|TRBV29-1|.|TRBJ2-2
CSVERGTGELFF
TGCAGCGTTGAACGAGGAACCGGGGAGCTGTTTTTT
>many|TRBV6-2/TRBV6-3|TRBD2|TRBJ2-3
CASLKRGGVTQYF
TGTGCCAGCCTCAAGCGGGGGGGCGTTACGCAGTATTTT
>many|TRBV20-1|.|TRBJ2-4
CSARDFQRSGIQYF
TGCAGTGCTAGAGATTTCCAACGAAGCGGCATTCAGTACTTC
>many|TRBV7-9|.|TRBJ2-1
CASSETGAYNEQFF
TGTGCCAGCAGCGAGACGGGAGCCTACAATGAGCAGTTCTTC
>many|TRBV7-2|TRBD2|TRBJ2-7
CASSITSGDSYEQYF
TGTGCCAGCAGTATAACGAGCGGGGATTCCTACGAGCAGTACTTC
>many|TRBV9|.|TRBJ1-6
CASSSAYNSPLHF
TGTGCCAGCAGCAGCGCCTATAATTCACCCCTCCACTTT
>many|TRBV6-5|.|TRBJ1-2
CASSYTSPGTQPNYGYTF
TGTGCCAGCAGTTACACCTCACCCGGGACACAACCGAACTATGGCTACACCTTC
>many|TRBV9|.|TRBJ2-2
CASSVEMGANTGELFF
TGTGCCAGCAGCGTAGAAATGGGCGCGAACACCGGGGAGCTGTTTTTT
>many|TRBV7-9|TRBD1|TRBJ2-5
CASSSRTGLETQYF
TGTGCCAGCAGCTCGCGGACAGGCCTGGAGACCCAGTACTTC
>many|TRBV5-1|.|TRBJ1-6
CASSLAVQGGESPLHF
TGCGCCAGCAGCTTGGCGGTTCAGGGCGGCGAGTCACCCCTCCACTTT
>many|TRBV7-8|.|TRBJ2-4
CASSLDFGVLAKNIQYF
TGTGCCAGCAGCTTAGATTTCGGGGTTCTAGCCAAAAACATTCAGTACTTC
>many|TRBV15|.|TRBJ1-5
CATSRATYQPQHF
TGTGCCACCAGCAGAGCCACATATCAGCCCCAGCATTTT
>many|TRBV7-9|TRBD1|TRBJ1-1
CASSSDRKAFF
TGTGCCAGCAGCTCGGACAGGAAAGCTTTCTTT
>many|TRBV15|TRBD2|TRBJ2-3
CATSRERGLSTDTQYF
TGTGCCACCAGCAGGGAGCGGGGACTTTCCACAGATACGCAGTATTTT
>few|TRBV10-1|TRBD2|TRBJ2-5
CASSERLAGKETQYF
TGCGCCAGCAGTGAGAGGCTAGCGGGAAAGGAGACCCAGTACTTC
>many|TRBV5-1|.|TRBJ2-7
CASSDELEQYF
TGCGCCAGCAGCGACGAGCTTGAGCAGTACTTC
>few|TRBV3-1|TRBD1|TRBJ1-2
CASSHSGGGYTF
TGTGCCAGCAGCCATTCAGGGGGCGGCTACACCTTC
>many|TRBV20-1|.|TRBJ2-1
CSAQLGGTYNEQFF
TGCAGTGCTCAGCTGGGCGGAACTTACAATGAGCAGTTCTTC
>many|TRBV24-1|TRBD1|TRBJ2-5
CATSDWDRQETQYF
TGTGCCACCAGTGACTGGGACAGGCAAGAGACCCAGTACTTC
>many|TRBV5-1|TRBD2|TRBJ2-7
CASSVVPAGGFYEQYF
TGCGCCAGCAGCGTCGTCCCAGCGGGAGGCTTCTACGAGCAGTACTTC
>many|TRBV5-1|.|TRBJ1-1
CASSLAWGGAMNTEAFF
TGCGCCAGCAGCTTGGCCTGGGGCGGAGCGATGAACACTGAAGCTTTCTTT
>many|TRBV5-1|.|TRBJ2-2
CASSHGDLGELFF
TGCGCCAGCAGCCACGGGGACCTCGGGGAGCTGTTTTTT
>.|TRBV20-1|.|TRBJ1-1
CSADSGLGDTEAFF
TGCAGTGCTGATTCAGGGTTAGGTGACACTGAAGCTTTCTTT
>many|TRBV12-3/TRBV12-4|TRBD2|TRBJ2-1
CASSQPGLAANEQFF
TGTGCCAGCAGTCAACCGGGACTAGCGGCAAATGAGCAGTTCTTC
>many|TRBV29-1|.|TRBJ2-2
CSVVADTNTGTPRWKLFF
TGCAGCGTTGTTGCAGATACGAACACCGGAACTCCCCGGTGGAAGCTGTTTTTT
>many|TRBV4-2|TRBD2|TRBJ2-1
CASSQNSGSRHEQFF
TGTGCCAGCAGCCAAAATAGCGGGAGCAGGCATGAGCAGTTCTTC
>many|TRBV20-1|TRBD2|TRBJ2-2
CSARDGLATNTGELFF
TGCAGTGCTAGAGACGGACTAGCGACGAACACCGGGGAGCTGTTTTTT
>many|TRBV10-3|.|TRBJ2-3
CAISESSSTDTQYF
TGTGCCATCAGTGAGTCATCCAGTACAGATACGCAGTATTTT
>few|TRBV6-2/TRBV6-3|.|TRBJ1-5
CASSPFPGGNQPQHF
TGTGCCAGCTCCCCCTTCCCGGGGGGCAATCAGCCCCAGCATTTT
>.|TRBV3-1|TRBD2|TRBJ2-4
CASSRTSGDGNIQYF
TGTGCCAGCAGCCGGACTAGCGGGGATGGAAACATTCAGTACTTC
>few|TRBV29-1|.|TRBJ2-1
CSVESGTYNEQFF
TGCAGCGTCGAATCCGGGACTTACAATGAGCAGTTCTTC
>many|TRBV27|.|TRBJ1-6
CASSPRGVFSSPLHF
TGTGCCAGCAGTCCCCGTGGCGTGTTCTCTTCACCCCTCCACTTT
>.|TRBV6-5|TRBD1|TRBJ1-2
CASSYEGATNYGYTF
TGTGCCAGCAGTTACGAGGGGGCCACTAACTATGGCTACACCTTC
>many|TRBV27|TRBD1|TRBJ2-7
CASSSRGRSSYEQYF
TGTGCCAGCAGTTCCAGGGGGCGAAGCTCCTACGAGCAGTACTTC
>many|TRBV18|.|TRBJ1-2
CASSPQRGEYGYTF
TGTGCCAGCTCACCTCAAAGGGGGGAATATGGCTACACCTTC
>.|TRBV5-1|.|TRBJ2-7
CASSLEPTPPAWDEQYF
TGCGCCAGCAGCTTGGAACCGACACCACCCGCATGGGACGAGCAGTACTTC
>few|TRBV4-1|.|TRBJ2-1
CASSQSRGAGGIEQFF
TGCGCCAGCAGCCAATCCAGGGGGGCCGGGGGAATTGAGCAGTTCTTC
>many|TRBV9|.|TRBJ1-1
CASTLLEGPGAVTEAFF
TGTGCCAGCACCCTATTGGAGGGCCCGGGTGCTGTAACTGAAGCTTTCTTT
>many|TRBV20-1|TRBD1|TRBJ1-5
CSASRGQGFQPQHF
TGCAGTGCTAGCCGGGGACAGGGTTTTCAGCCCCAGCATTTT
>many|TRBV29-1|.|TRBJ2-5
CSAKMETQYF
TGCAGCGCCAAAATGGAGACCCAGTACTTC
>few|TRBV28|TRBD2|TRBJ2-2
CASSLTSGRAGGELFF
TGTGCCAGCAGTTTAACTAGCGGGAGGGCCGGCGGGGAGCTGTTTTTT
>many|TRBV6-2/TRBV6-3|TRBD1|TRBJ2-1
CASSRSSGTGSNEQFF
TGTGCCAGCAGTCGGTCCTCCGGGACAGGCTCCAATGAGCAGTTCTTC